Included here is one TCR beta chain sequence, with context. This sample was included in a study of shared clonotypes between healthy human individuals. Subsets obtained from CD4+ cells comprised CD45RA+ naive and CD45RA-negative memory cells. Once extracted for a subset, genomic DNA was divided evenly among several immunoSEQ plates. Generated by immunoSEQ multiplex PCR, the TCRdb table keeps only in-frame clones and is missing some. This table has over 2 million clones, approximately 95% appearing once. Germline V gene data show CDR1 as SNHLY and CDR2 as FYNNEI. CDR3 length equals 14 residues. The J segment lost 5 bases and the V segment lost 6 bases, leaving 6 bases of the junction unmatched.

The chain recombines TRBV2 with TRBJ1-4, with 7 nucleotides matching TRBD1. The TCR originated in a man between 18 and 35 years old in good health. Sample: naive CD4+ T cells sorted from blood. The subset: CD45RA+ positively selected. CDR3 residues: CASSPGQLNEKLFF. Written as DNA, the CDR3 is TGTGCCAGCAGCCCGGGACAGTTAAATGAAAAACTGTTTTTT.